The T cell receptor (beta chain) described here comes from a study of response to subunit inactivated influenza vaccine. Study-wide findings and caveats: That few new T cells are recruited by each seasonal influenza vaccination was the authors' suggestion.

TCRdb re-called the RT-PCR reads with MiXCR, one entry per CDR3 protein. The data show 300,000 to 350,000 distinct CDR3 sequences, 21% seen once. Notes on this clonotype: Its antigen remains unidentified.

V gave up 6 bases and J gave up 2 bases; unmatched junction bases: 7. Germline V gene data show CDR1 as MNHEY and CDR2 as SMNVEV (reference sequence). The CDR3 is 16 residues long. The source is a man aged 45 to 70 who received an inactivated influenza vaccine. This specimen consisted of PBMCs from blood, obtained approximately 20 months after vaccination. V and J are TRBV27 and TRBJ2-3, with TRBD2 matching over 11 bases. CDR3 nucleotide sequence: TGTGCCAGCAGCTCACTAGCGGGAGCTCACACAGATACGCAGTATTTT. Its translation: CASSSLAGAHTDTQYF.